This T cell receptor beta chain was observed in a study of cytomegalovirus exposure and HLA in healthy donors. Study details: The roughly 130 validation repertoires used the same platform as the roughly 620 first-cohort repertoires, a later analysis reported. Study-level findings and limits: Among TCR sequences, most were rare, though some public TCRs appeared in many donors. Confirmation in vitro established that three CMV-associated chains were specific for CMV antigens.

This clone was recorded once. Its cognate antigen is unknown. Germline V lookup: CDR1 SGDLS, CDR2 YYNGEE. The length of the CDR3 is 16 residues. V was clipped by 4 bases and J by 0 bases, with 11 bases between them. The repertoire was sequenced with immunoSEQ multiplex PCR; TCRdb's copy has only in-frame clones and lacks some. The sample shows 120,000 to 150,000 clones, around nine tenths of them seen only once. What was sequenced was PBMCs. The sequence was obtained from a woman between 18 and 29 years old in good health and CMV-seropositive. The chain combines TRBV9 with TRBJ1-6; D uncertain. CDR3 nucleotides: TGTGCCAGCAGCCGCCTCGATAGCTCCTATAATTCACCCCTCCACTTT. Translation gives CASSRLDSSYNSPLHF.